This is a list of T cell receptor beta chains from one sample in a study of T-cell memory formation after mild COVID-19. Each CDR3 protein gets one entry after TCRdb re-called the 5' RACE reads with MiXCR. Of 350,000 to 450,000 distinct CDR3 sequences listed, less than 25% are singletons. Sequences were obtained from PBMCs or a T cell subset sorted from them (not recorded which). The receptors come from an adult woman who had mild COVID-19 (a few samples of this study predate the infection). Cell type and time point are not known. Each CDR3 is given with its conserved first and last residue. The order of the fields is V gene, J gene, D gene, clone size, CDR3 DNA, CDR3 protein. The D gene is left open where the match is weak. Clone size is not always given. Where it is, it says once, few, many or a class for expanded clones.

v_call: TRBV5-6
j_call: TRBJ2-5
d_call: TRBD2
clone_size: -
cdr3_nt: TGTGCCAGCATCCCTGGGCCCCTTAGGCGGGAGTGGTCGGAGACCCAGTACTTC
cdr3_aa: CASIPGPLRREWSETQYF

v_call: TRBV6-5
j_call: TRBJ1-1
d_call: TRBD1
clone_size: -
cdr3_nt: TGTGCCAGCAGTTTCTCCTACAGGGGAGACACTGAAGCTTTCTTT
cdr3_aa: CASSFSYRGDTEAFF

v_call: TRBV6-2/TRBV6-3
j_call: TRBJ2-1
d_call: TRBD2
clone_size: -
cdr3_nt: TGTGCCAGCCAAAGGACTAGCGGGGGGCATCATGAGCAGTTCTTC
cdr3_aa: CASQRTSGGHHEQFF

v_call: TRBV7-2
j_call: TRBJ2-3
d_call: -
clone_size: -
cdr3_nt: TGTGCCAGCAGTTCCGGAGGGGAAATTACGCAGTATTTT
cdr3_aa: CASSSGGEITQYF

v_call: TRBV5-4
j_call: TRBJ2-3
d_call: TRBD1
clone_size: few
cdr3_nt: TGTGCCAGCAGCCTTGACAGGGGGTGGGCAGATACGCAGTATTTT
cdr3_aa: CASSLDRGWADTQYF

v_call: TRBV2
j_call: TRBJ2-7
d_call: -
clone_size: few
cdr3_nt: TGTGCCAGCAGTCCCGTCCTTGGATACGAGCAGTACTTC
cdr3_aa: CASSPVLGYEQYF

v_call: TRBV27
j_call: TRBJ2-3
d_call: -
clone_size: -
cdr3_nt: TGTGCCAGCAGTCCCCGGGACTTATGGCATACGCAGTATTTT
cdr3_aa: CASSPRDLWHTQYF

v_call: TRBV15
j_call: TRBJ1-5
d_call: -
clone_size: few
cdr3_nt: TGTGCCACCAGCAGAGACAATCAGCCCCAGCATTTT
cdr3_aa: CATSRDNQPQHF

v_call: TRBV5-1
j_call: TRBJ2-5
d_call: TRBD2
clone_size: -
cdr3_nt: TGCGCCAGCAGCCTGGGGACTAGCACCAAAGAGACCCAGTACTTC
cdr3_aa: CASSLGTSTKETQYF

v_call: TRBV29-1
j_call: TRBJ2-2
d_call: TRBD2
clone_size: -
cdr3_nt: TGCAGCGTTGGGGGACTAGCGGGAGTGACCGGGGAGCTGTTTTTT
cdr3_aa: CSVGGLAGVTGELFF

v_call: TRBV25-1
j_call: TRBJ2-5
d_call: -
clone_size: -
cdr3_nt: TGTGCCAGCAGTGAATATAGGGTGTCCCGGGAGTCTTTCCGGGAGACCCAGTACTTC
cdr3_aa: CASSEYRVSRESFRETQYF

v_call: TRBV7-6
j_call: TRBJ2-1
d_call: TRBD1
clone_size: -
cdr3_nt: TGTGCCAGCAGCCTAGGACAGGACCCTAGATCGGGGCAGTTCTTC
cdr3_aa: CASSLGQDPRSGQFF

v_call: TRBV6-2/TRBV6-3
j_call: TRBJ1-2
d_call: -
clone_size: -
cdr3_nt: TGTGCCAGCAGTTACTCAGGGAATTCGGGCGGCTACACCTTC
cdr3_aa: CASSYSGNSGGYTF

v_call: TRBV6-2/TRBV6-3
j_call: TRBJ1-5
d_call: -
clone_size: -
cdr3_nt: TGTGCCAGCAGGGGAACCGGGGGGCCCCAGCATTTT
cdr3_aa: CASRGTGGPQHF

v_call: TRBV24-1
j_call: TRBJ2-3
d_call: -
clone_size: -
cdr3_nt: TGTGCCACCAGTCTAAGGGGGGGACCTACAGATACGCAGTATTTT
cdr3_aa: CATSLRGGPTDTQYF

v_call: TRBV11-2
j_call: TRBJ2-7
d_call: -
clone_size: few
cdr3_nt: TGTGCCAGCAGCTCCGCGGACAGTCCCAAAAATTACGAGCAGTACTTC
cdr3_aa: CASSSADSPKNYEQYF

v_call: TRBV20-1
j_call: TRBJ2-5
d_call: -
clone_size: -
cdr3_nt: TGCAGTGCTCTATTGACTTCTCAAGAGACCCAGTACTTC
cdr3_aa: CSALLTSQETQYF

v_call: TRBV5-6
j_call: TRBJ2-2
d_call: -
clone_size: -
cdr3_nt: TGTGCCAGCAGCTTGCGGGATCACGCGAACACCGGGGAGCTGTTTTTT
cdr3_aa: CASSLRDHANTGELFF

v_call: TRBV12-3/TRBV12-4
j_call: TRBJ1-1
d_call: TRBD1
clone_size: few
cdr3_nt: TGTGCCAGCAGTTCCGGACAGGGGGCATTCAGGGGAGCTTTCTTT
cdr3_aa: CASSSGQGAFRGAFF

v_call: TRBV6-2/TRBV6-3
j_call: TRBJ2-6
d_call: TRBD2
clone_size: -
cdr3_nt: TGTGCCATTTCGCTAGCGGGAGAGTCTGGGGCCAACGTCCTGACTTTC
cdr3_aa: CAISLAGESGANVLTF

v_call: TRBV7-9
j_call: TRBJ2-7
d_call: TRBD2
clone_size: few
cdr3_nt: TGTGCCAGCAGCTCGCCGGCGGGGGGCTACGAGCAGTACTTC
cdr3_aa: CASSSPAGGYEQYF

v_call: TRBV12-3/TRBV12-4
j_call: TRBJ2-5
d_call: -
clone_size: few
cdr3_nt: TGTGCCAGCAGCCGGGACGCCGAGACCCAGTACTTC
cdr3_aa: CASSRDAETQYF

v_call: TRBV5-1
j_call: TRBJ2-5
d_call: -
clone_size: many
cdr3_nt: TGCGCCAGCAGCCGAGAAGAGACCCAGTACTTC
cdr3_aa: CASSREETQYF

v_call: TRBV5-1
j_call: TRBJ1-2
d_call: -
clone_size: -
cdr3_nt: TGCGCCAGCAGCCAGGACACGTACTATGGCTACACCTTC
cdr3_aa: CASSQDTYYGYTF

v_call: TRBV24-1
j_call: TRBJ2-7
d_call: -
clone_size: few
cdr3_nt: TGTGCCACCAGTGAGGGCCGGGATCGGAACTACGAGCAGTACTTC
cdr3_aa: CATSEGRDRNYEQYF

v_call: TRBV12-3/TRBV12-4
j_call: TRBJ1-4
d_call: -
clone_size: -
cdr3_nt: TGTGCCAGCAGTTTACAGGGAGCTTTTGAAAAACTGTTTTTT
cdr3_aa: CASSLQGAFEKLFF

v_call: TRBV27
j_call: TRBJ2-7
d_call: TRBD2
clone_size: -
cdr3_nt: TGTGCCAGCAAACACGGGCCGGGACTAGCTACCTCCTACGAGCAGTACTTC
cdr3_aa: CASKHGPGLATSYEQYF

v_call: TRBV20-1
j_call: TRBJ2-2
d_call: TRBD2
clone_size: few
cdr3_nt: TGTGGTAGCGGGGGGAAGGCTGGCGGGGAGCTGTTTTTT
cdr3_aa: CGSGGKAGGELFF

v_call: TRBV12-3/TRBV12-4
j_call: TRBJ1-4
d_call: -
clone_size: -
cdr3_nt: TGTGCCAGCAGTTTTGTGGGGGGCGCAGAAAAACTGTTTTTT
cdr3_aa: CASSFVGGAEKLFF

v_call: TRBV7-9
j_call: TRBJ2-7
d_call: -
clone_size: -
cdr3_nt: TGTGCCAGCAGCTTTAGCGGATCCTCGGTCGAGCAGTACTTC
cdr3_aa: CASSFSGSSVEQYF

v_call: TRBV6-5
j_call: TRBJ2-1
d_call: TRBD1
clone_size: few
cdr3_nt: TGTGCCAGAGCATCCTCGGGACAGAACAAAAATGAGCAGTTCTTC
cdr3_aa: CARASSGQNKNEQFF

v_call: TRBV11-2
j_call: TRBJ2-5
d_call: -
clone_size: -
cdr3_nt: TGTGCCAGCAGCCTCGACAGGCGAGAGACCCAGTACTTC
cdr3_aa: CASSLDRRETQYF

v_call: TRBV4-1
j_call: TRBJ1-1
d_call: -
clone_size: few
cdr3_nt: TGCGCCAGCAGCCAAGATCCCCCCACCGTGAACACTGAAGCTTTCTTT
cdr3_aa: CASSQDPPTVNTEAFF

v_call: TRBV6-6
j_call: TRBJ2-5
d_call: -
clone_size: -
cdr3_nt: TGTGCCAGCAGTTACTCGTCAGCTCTCGAGACCCAGTACTTC
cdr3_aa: CASSYSSALETQYF

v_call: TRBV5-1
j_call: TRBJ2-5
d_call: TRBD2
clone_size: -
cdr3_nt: TGCGCCAGCAGCCGCCCCTCGCGGGGGGCCCAAGAGACCCAGTACTTC
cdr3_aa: CASSRPSRGAQETQYF

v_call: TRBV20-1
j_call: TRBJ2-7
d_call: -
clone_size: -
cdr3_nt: TGCAGTGCTAGAGGTCATACCGGCTCCTACGAGCAGTACTTC
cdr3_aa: CSARGHTGSYEQYF

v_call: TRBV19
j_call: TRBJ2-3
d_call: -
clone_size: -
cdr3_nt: TGTGCCAGTAGTATCGTCGGGACTCCCACAGATACGCAGTATTTT
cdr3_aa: CASSIVGTPTDTQYF

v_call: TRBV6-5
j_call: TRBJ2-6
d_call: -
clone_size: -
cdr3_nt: TGTGCCAGCAGGGGCTCTGACGGCTCTGGGGCCAACGTCCTGACTTTC
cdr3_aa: CASRGSDGSGANVLTF

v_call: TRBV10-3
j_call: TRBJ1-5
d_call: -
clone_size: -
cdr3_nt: TGTGCCATCAGTGGGGGTAAGACAGACTTTAATCAGCCCCAGCATTTT
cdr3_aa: CAISGGKTDFNQPQHF

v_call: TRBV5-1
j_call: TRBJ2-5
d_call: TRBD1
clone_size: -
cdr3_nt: TGCGCCAGCAGCAACGGACAGGGAGGACAAGAGACCCAGTACTTC
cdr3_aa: CASSNGQGGQETQYF

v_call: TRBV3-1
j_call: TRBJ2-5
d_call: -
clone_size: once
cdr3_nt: TGTGCCAGCAGCCAAGGAAAGGGCGCCAGGTTCGTCGGTGAGACCCAGTACTTC
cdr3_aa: CASSQGKGARFVGETQYF

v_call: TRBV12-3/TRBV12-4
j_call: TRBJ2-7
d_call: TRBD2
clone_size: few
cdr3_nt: TGTGCCAGCAGCCGCTCGGGGGGGCTCAACGAGCAGTACTTC
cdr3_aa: CASSRSGGLNEQYF

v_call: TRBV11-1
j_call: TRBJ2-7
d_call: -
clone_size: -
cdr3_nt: TGTGCCAGCAGCCCCCGGGACGGGTACGAGCAGTACTTC
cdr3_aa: CASSPRDGYEQYF

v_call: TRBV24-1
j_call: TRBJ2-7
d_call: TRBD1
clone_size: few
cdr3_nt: TGTGCCACCAGTGATTACGGGAAAACAGGGGACCTCTCCTACGAGCAGTACTTC
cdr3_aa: CATSDYGKTGDLSYEQYF

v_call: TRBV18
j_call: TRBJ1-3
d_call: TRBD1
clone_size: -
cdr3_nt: TGTGCCAGCTCACCACTTGGACAGGGCGCCTACGGAAACACCATATATTTT
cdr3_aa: CASSPLGQGAYGNTIYF

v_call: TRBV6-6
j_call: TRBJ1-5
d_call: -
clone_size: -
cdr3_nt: TGTGCCAGCAGTTATCCCCAAACAGGGCTTAGCAATCAGCCCCAGCATTTT
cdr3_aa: CASSYPQTGLSNQPQHF

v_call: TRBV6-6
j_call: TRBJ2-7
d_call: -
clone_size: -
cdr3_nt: TGTGCCAGCAGTTATCAGTTCGAGCAGTACTTC
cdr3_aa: CASSYQFEQYF

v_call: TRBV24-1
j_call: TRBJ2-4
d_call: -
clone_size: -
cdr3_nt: TGTGCCACCAGTGATACGGGCAAAAACATTCAGTACTTC
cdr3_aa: CATSDTGKNIQYF

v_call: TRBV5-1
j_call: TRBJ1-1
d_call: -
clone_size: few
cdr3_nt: TGCGCCAGCAGCACTTTGACAGCGAACACTGAAGCTTTCTTT
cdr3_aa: CASSTLTANTEAFF